The sequence of this TCR beta chain was determined in a study of blood T cells in healthy people across ages. The germline CDR1 and CDR2 sequences are MNHEY and SMNVEV (reference sequence). The CDR3 sequence is 16 residues long. Sample-barcoded 5' priming and a J-beta primer mix drove a second PCR of roughly 6 to 12 cycles. TCRdb re-analysed the 5' RACE reads in MiXCR, keeping a single row per CDR3 protein. Of fewer than 700,000 distinct CDR3 sequences detected, 40% to 50% appear once; the ten largest clones hold 25% to 35%. As concerns this clonotype: The target antigen is unknown. Germline and junction disagree at one end, which may indicate a read error.

Findings and caveats of the study: Long-lived donors carried more naive CD4+ cells and greater diversity than aged donors. Unsorted PBMCs ruled out conclusive naive versus antigen-experienced comparison.

Every donor provided around 10 milliliters of peripheral blood. The V gene is TRBV27, the J gene TRBJ2-1; 8 bases align to TRBD1. The sequenced sample consisted of blood. This sequence was found in an elderly man in good health. CDR3 in amino acids: CASSLFQGARIDEQFF. CDR3 sequence (DNA): TGTGCCAGCAGTTTATTTCAGGGGGCGCGTATAGATGAGCAGTTTTTC.